This TCR beta chain was sequenced for a study of CD8+CD57+ T cells in acquired aplastic anemia. Study background: Yields of DNA that came from sorted CD4+ and CD8+ cells averaged approximately 3.2 ug.

TCR beta VDJ and CDR3 profiling used genomic DNA as template. TCRdb analysed the reads with MiXCR anew, one entry per CDR3 protein. This sample yields hundreds of thousands of distinct CDR3 sequences, of which 45% to 70% are seen a single time; less than 10% belongs to the top ten. Germline V CDR1 and CDR2: SGHTA, FQGNSA. This CDR3 has 15 residues. Trimming cost V 5 bases and J 1 base, with 11 bases left between them. This clonotype appeared once. Antigen specificity is unknown. Study-wide findings and caveats: The study found no significant CD8+ Simpson's diversity difference between patients and controls.

The chain has TRBV7-2 and TRBJ2-2, with no clear D. This TCR was recovered from a human donor with severe aplastic anemia or a healthy control (not recorded which). Sequenced: sorted CD4+, CD8+, or CD8+CD57+ T cells (not recorded which) from PBMCs. The CDR3 spells CASSRVPENTGELFF. In DNA, the CDR3 is TGTGCCAGCAGCCGGGTCCCAGAGAACACCGGGGAGCTGTTTTTT. The full variable domain, rest sourced from reference TRBV7-2 and TRBJ2-2, is GAGVSQSPSNKVTEKGKDVELRCDPISGHTALYWYRQSLGQGLEFLIYFQGNSAPDKSGLPSDRFSAERTGGSVSTLTIQRTQQEDSAVYLCASSRVPENTGELFFGEGSRLTVL.